This T cell receptor (beta chain) appears in the sequencing data of a study of T cells after yellow fever vaccination. At the level of the study: Fractions low in cell number were prepared with SMART-Seq v4 Ultra Low Input.

The length of the CDR3 is 16 residues. The germline V gene has CDR1 SGHTA and CDR2 FQGNSA. Trimming stripped 1 base from V and 0 bases from J, with 10 bases between. General observations from the study: Clonotypes appearing in both CD4 and CD8 compartments existed, and their share was small. Clones that expanded after primary vaccination mostly reappeared after the booster (96% CD4, 75% to 90% CD8).

5'RACE template switching generated TCR cDNA, adding a universal primer site and UMIs. TCRdb reanalysed the 5' RACE reads using MiXCR and keeps one entry per CDR3 protein. The data hold some 320,000 distinct CDR3 sequences, with approximately 4.5% observed a single time. In its sample, this clonotype was seen many times. Its antigen is as yet unknown. The material was PBMCs, obtained 15 days after the yellow fever booster vaccination. This clonotype was obtained from a man between 18 and 35 years old who received the YFV17D yellow fever vaccine. V usage is TRBV7-2 and J usage is TRBJ1-3; unclear D gene. CDR3: CASSLEQILSGNTIYF. CDR3 bases: TGTGCCAGCAGCTTAGAACAGATACTCTCTGGAAACACCATATATTTT.